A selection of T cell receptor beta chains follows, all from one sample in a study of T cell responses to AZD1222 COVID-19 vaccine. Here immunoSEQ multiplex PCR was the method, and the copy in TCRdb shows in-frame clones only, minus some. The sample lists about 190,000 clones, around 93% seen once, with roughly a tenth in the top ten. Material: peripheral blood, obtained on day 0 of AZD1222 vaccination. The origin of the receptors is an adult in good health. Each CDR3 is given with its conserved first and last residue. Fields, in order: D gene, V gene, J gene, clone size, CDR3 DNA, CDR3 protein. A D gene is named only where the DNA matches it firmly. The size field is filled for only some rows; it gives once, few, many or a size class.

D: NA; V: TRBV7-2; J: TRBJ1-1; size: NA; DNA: TGTGCCAGCAGCCCTAATACAGGGCCCACTGAAGCTTTCTTT; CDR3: CASSPNTGPTEAFF
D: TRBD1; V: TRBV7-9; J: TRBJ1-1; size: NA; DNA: TGTGCCAGCAGCTTAAGGGACAGGGAATTGAACACTGAAGCTTTCTTT; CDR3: CASSLRDRELNTEAFF
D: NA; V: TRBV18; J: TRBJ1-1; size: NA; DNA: TGTGCCAGCTCACCAACGGCGGGGAACACTGAAGCTTTCTTT; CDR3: CASSPTAGNTEAFF
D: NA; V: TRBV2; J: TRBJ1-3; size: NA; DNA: TGTGCCAGCAGGGAGGGGTCCCCTGGAAACACCATATATTTT; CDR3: CASREGSPGNTIYF
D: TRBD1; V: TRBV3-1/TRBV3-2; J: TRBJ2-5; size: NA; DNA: TGTGCCAGCAGCCAAGTGGGACAGGGGGAACAGACCCAGTACTTC; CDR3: CASSQVGQGEQTQYF
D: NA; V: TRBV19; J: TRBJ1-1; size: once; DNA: TGTGCCAGTAGCCGGTTGGTGTCCACTGAAGCTTTCTTT; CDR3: CASSRLVSTEAFF
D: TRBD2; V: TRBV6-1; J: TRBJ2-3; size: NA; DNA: TGTGCCAGCAGTGAAAAAACTAGCGGGAGTTTCAGGGATACGCAGTATTTT; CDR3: CASSEKTSGSFRDTQYF
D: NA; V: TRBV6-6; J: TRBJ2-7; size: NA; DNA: TGTGCCAGCACCCTCAAAAGAGGAGGGAGCTACGAGCAGTACTTC; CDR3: CASTLKRGGSYEQYF
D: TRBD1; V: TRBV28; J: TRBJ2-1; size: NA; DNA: TGTGCCAGCAGTTTATATGGGACAGGGGGTGTTAATGAGCAGTTCTTC; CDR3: CASSLYGTGGVNEQFF
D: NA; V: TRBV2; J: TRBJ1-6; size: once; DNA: TGTGCCAGCAGGGACAGCGACTCCTATAATTCACCCCTCCACTTT; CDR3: CASRDSDSYNSPLHF
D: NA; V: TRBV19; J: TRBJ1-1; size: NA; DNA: TGTGCCAGTAGTATTCCAGGGCCGTTTGCTGAAGCTTTCTTT; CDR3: CASSIPGPFAEAFF
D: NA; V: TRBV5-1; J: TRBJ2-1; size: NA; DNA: TGCGCCAGCAGCTACTCCCCTCTAGCAGGCTCCTACAATGAGCAGTTCTTC; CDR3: CASSYSPLAGSYNEQFF
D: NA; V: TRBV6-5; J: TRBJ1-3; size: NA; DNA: TGTGCCAGCAGGAAGACAGGTCGCTCTGGAAACACCATATATTTT; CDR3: CASRKTGRSGNTIYF
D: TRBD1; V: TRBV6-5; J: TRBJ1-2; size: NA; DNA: TGTGCCAGCAGTATCGACAGGGACTATGGCTACACCTTC; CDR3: CASSIDRDYGYTF
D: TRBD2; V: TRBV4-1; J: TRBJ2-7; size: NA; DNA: TGCGCCAGCAGCACTCCTAGCGGGAGAAACGAGCAGTACTTC; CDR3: CASSTPSGRNEQYF
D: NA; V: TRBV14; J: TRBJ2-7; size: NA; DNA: TGTGCCAGCAGCCAAGGGACTGGCTCCTACGAGCAGTACTTC; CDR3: CASSQGTGSYEQYF
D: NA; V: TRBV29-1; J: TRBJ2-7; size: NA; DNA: TGCAGCGTTGATCAGGGCAACTCCTACGAGCAGTACTTC; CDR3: CSVDQGNSYEQYF
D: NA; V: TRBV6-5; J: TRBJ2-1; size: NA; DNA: TGTGCCAGCAGTTACCTTCGGGGGAGGTCCTACAATGAGCAGTTCTTC; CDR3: CASSYLRGRSYNEQFF
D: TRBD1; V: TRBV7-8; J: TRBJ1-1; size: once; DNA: TGTGCCAGCAGCTTAGGGGACAGGGGATCGACTGAAGCTTTCTTT; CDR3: CASSLGDRGSTEAFF
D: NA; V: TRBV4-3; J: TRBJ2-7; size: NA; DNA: TGCGCCAGCAGCCAAGATCTGGTCAGCGAGCAGTACTTC; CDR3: CASSQDLVSEQYF
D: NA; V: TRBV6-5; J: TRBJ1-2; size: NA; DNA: TGTGCCAGCAGAAACGGCCCTTATGGCTACACCTTC; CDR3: CASRNGPYGYTF
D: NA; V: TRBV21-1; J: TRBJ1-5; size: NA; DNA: TGTGCCAGCAGCAAAGAGAGACAGGGTGAATCCGAACATCAGCCCCAGCATTTT; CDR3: CASSKERQGESEHQPQHF
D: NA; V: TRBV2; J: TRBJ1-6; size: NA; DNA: TGTGCCAGCAGTGAGGAAAAGGATTCACCCCTCCACTTT; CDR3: CASSEEKDSPLHF
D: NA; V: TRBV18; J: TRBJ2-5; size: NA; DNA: TGTGCCAGCTCACCAGGTGTTCAAGAGACCCAGTACTTC; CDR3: CASSPGVQETQYF
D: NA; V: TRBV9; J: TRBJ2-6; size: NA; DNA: TGTGCCAGCAGCGCAAACTCTGGGGCCAACGTCCTGACTTTC; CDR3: CASSANSGANVLTF
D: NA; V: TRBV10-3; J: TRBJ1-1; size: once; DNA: TGTGCCATCAGCGAGGGACCACCTAACACTGAAGCTTTCTTT; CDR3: CAISEGPPNTEAFF
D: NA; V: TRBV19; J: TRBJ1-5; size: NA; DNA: TGTGCCAGTACCCTAGCGGGGCCGCAGTATAGCAATCAGCCCCAGCATTTT; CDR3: CASTLAGPQYSNQPQHF
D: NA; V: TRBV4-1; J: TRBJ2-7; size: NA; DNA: TGCGCCAGCAGCCAAGTGGTAACCTCCGGGGGCGAGCAGTACTTC; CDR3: CASSQVVTSGGEQYF
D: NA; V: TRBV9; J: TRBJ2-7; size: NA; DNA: TGTGCCAGCAGCACACCGCGCGACGAGCAGTACTTC; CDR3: CASSTPRDEQYF
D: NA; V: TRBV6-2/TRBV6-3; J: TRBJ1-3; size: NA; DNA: TGTGCCAGCAGTTATCGCCCTCCAAGCCCTGGAAACACCATATATTTT; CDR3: CASSYRPPSPGNTIYF
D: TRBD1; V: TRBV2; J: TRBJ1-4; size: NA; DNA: TGTGCCAGCAGTGAGACAGGGGGGAGCAAACTGTTTTTT; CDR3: CASSETGGSKLFF
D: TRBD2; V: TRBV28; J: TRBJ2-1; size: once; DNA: TGTGCCAGCAGTCTAACGACTAGCGGCAATGAGCAGTTCTTC; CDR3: CASSLTTSGNEQFF
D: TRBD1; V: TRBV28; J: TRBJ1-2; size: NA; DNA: TGTGCCAGCAGTGCCGTTGGGACAGGGAGCGGCTACACCTTC; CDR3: CASSAVGTGSGYTF
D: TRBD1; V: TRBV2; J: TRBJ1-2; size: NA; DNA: TGTGCCAGCAGTGCGGTGGGACAGGGGGCAAGGAGCTACACCTTC; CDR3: CASSAVGQGARSYTF
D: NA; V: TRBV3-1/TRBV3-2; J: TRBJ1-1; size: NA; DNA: TGTGCCAGCAGCCAAGGGCCTCGGACTGAAGCTTTCTTT; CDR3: CASSQGPRTEAFF
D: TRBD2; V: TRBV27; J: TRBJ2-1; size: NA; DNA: TGTGCCAGCAGCCACACGACTAGCGCAAGCAATGAGCAGTTCTTC; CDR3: CASSHTTSASNEQFF
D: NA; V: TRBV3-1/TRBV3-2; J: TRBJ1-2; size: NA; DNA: TGTGCCAGCAGCCAAGCAGGGGCCTTCGGAAGGGGCTACACCTTC; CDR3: CASSQAGAFGRGYTF
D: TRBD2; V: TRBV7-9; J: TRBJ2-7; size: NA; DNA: TGTGCCAGCAGCCTAGGACTAGCGGGATGGAACGAGCAGTACTTC; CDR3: CASSLGLAGWNEQYF
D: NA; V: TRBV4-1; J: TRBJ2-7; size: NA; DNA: TGCGCCAGCAGCGGCTACACAGGGTTCTCCTACGAGCAGTACTTC; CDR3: CASSGYTGFSYEQYF
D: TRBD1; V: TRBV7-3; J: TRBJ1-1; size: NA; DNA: TGTGCCAGCAGGCAGACAGGGGTGAACACTGAAGCTTTCTTT; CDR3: CASRQTGVNTEAFF
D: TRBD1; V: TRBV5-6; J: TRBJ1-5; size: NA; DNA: TGTGCCAGCAGCTTGCGGACAGGGATCGGCAATCAGCCCCAGCATTTT; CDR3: CASSLRTGIGNQPQHF
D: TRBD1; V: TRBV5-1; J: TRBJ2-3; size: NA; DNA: TGCGCCAGCAGCTTTAGGACAGGGATGGATACGCAGTATTTT; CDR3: CASSFRTGMDTQYF
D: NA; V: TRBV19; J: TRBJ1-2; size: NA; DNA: TGTGCCAGTAGTATCGCAGGGCCGTATGGCTACACCTTC; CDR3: CASSIAGPYGYTF
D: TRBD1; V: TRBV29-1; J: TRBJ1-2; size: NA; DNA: TGCAGCGCTATGGGACAGGGTCGTTACGGCTACACCTTC; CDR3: CSAMGQGRYGYTF
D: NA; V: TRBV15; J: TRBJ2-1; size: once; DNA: TGTGCCACCAGGGAGGGGCTAGATCAGTGGAATGAGCAGTTCTTC; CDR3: CATREGLDQWNEQFF